This record covers a single TCR beta chain. The source of the sample is a study of blood T cell repertoires in COVID-19. Whole-study context: The samples span acute and convalescent COVID-19 from the United States, Italy and Spain.

As processed by the authors: Estimation of nucleated cell counts was performed using reference gene primer amplification. The repertoire was sequenced with immunoSEQ multiplex PCR; TCRdb's copy has only in-frame clones and lacks some. The DNA was the basis for D and trimming; V, J and clone size are from that table. This table has some 180,000 clones, about 76% appearing once. Per germline, CDR1 MNHEY and CDR2 SVGAGI. Trimming shortened V by 2 bases and J by 1 base, and 14 bases separated the two germline ends. The CDR3 is 16 residues long. What was sequenced was peripheral blood. The chain is built from TRBV6-5 and TRBJ1-1; D is unclear. The sequence was collected from a woman in her fifties or sixties with active or convalescent COVID-19. The CDR3 spells CASSYTYPTGNTEAFF. The CDR3 DNA reads TGTGCCAGCAGTTACACCTATCCCACGGGGAACACTGAAGCTTTCTTT.